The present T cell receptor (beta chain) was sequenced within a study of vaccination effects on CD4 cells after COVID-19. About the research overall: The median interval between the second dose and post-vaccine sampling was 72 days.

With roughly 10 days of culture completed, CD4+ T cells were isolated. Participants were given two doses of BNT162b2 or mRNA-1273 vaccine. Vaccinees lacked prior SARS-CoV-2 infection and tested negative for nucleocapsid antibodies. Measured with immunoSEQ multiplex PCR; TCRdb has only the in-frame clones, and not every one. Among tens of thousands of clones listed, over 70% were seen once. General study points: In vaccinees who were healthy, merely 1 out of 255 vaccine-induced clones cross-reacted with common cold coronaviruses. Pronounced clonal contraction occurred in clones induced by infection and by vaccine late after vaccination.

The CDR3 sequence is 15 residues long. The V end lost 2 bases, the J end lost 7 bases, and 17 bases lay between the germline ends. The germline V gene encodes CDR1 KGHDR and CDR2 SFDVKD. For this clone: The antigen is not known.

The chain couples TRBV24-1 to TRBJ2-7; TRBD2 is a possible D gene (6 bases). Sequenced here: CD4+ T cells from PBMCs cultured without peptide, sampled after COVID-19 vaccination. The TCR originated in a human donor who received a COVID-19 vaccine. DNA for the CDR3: TGTGCCACCAGTGATTCTAAGGACCCCCGGGGGGAGCAGTACGTC. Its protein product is CATSDSKDPRGEQYV.